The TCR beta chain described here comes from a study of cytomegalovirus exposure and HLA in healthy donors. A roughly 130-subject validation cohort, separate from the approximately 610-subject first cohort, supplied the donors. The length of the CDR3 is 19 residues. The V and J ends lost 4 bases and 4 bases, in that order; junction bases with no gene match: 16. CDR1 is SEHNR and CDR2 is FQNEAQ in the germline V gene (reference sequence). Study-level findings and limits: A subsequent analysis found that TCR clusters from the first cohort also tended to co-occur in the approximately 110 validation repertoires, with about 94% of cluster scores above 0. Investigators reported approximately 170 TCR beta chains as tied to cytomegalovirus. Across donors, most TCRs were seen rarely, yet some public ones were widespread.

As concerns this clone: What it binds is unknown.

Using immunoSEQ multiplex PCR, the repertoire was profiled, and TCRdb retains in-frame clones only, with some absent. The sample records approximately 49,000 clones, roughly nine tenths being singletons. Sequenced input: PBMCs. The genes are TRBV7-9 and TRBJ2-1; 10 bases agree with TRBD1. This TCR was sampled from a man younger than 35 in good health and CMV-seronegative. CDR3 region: CASSSPPDRGSDIYNEQFF. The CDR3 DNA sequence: TGTGCCAGCAGCTCACCCCCGGACAGGGGGTCCGATATTTACAATGAGCAGTTCTTC.